Each of the 18 T cell receptor beta chains below was sequenced from the same sample in a study of regulatory T cells in long-lasting Graves disease. Arm-PCR of CDR3 regions and iRepertoire HTBI primers were the basis on which TCR beta libraries were built. TCRdb used MiXCR to reprocess the multiplex PCR reads, holding one entry per CDR3 protein. The sample lists 600,000 to 800,000 distinct CDR3 sequences, 30% occurring once. This sample's time point: persistent/refractory GD, antithyroid drugs over 5 years with positive TRAb. Following extraction of RNA from PBMCs, that RNA was used to make the TCR library. The sample here was peripheral blood mononuclear cells (PBMCs), taken when the disease was refractory, from a patient treated with antithyroid drugs. Source of these receptors: a female donor with Graves disease.

This clonotype appeared a few times. Here the CDR3 reads CSASPGPMNTEAFF. The CDR3 DNA reads as TGCAGTGCTAGCCCGGGCCCCATGAACACTGAAGCTTTCTTT. The rearrangement joins TRBV20-1 to TRBJ1-1; D is unresolved. Trimming removed 3 bases from V and 0 bases from J, with 11 bases in between. Germline assignment: CDR1 DFQATT and CDR2 SNEGSKA (reference sequence). The CDR3 has 14 amino acids.

This chain joins TRBV20-1 and TRBJ2-5, with TRBD2 matching 9 bases. This CDR3 contains 16 residues. V lost 7 bases and J lost 0; bases outside the gene matches: 12. Looked up from germline, CDR1 is DFQATT and CDR2 is SNEGSKA (reference sequence). The CDR3 sequence: CSVRLADTLYQETQYF. CDR3 nucleotide sequence: TGCAGTGTCCGACTAGCGGACACCTTGTACCAAGAGACCCAGTACTTC.

This clonotype was counted a few times. The chain carries TRBV19 and TRBJ1-1; D not resolved. Germline CDR1 LNHDA, CDR2 SQIVND (reference sequence). The V end was cut by 3 bases, the J end by 6 bases, with 5 bases between. The CDR3 consists of 11 residues. The DNA for the CDR3 is TGTGCCAGTAGTATCGTGTCTGAAGCTTTCTTT. Translation: CASSIVSEAFF.

The chain is built from TRBV10-3 and TRBJ1-2, with TRBD1 matching over 7 bases. The germline gives CDR1 ENHRY, CDR2 SYGVKD. This CDR3 comprises 13 residues. Germline trimming cut 6 bases from V and 4 bases from J; bases unmatched to any gene: 5. The CDR3 loop reads CAISLQGFYGYTF. CDR3 bases: TGTGCCATCAGCCTACAGGGGTTCTATGGCTACACCTTC.

A remark on this clonotype: This may arise from a read error, as a much more abundant clone is one base away. The J gene is TRBJ2-2, the V gene TRBV2; 13 bases fit TRBD2. CDR3 length: 16 amino acids. The germline V gene has CDR1 SNHLY and CDR2 FYNNEI. Germline trimming cut 8 bases from V and 8 bases from J; bases unmatched to any gene: 11. CDR3 DNA sequence: TGTGCCAGCGGCGTAGGACTAGCGGGAGTCTCTGGGGAGCTGTTTTTT. It yields the protein CASGVGLAGVSGELFF.

This clonotype occurred many times. The chain recombines TRBV12-3 or TRBV12-4 with TRBJ2-7; possible D gene TRBD1, 6 bases. There are 14 residues in the CDR3. V was pared by 5 bases and J by 0 bases, with 11 bases between. CDR3 amino acids: CASSRTGSSYEQYF. DNA for the CDR3: TGTGCCAGCAGTAGAACAGGGAGCTCCTACGAGCAGTACTTC.

This clonotype was counted between two and nine times. The chain has TRBV30 and TRBJ2-4; 9 bases agree with TRBD2. The germline gives CDR1 GTSNPN, CDR2 SVGIG (reference sequence). J was trimmed by 8 bases and V by 0 bases; bases with no gene match: 11. The length of the CDR3 is 16 residues. The CDR3 region has the DNA TGTGCCTGGAGTGTCGAACTATGCGGGGGGGGGGACATTCAGTACTTC. It yields the protein CAWSVELCGGGDIQYF. The full variable domain, rest sourced from reference TRBV30 and TRBJ2-4, is SQTIHQWPATLVQPVGSPLSLECTVEGTSNPNLYWYRQAAGRGLQLLFYSVGIGQISSEVPQNLSASRPQDRQFILSSKKLLLSDSGFYLCAWSVELCGGGDIQYFGAGTRLSVL.

The genes are TRBV5-1 and TRBJ1-2, with unresolved D. The V and J ends lost 2 bases and 0 bases respectively, with 5 bases between them. The germline CDR1 and CDR2 sequences are SGHRS and YFSETQ. This CDR3 is 13 amino acids long. CDR3: CASSFETNYGYTF. The CDR3 coding sequence is TGCGCCAGCAGCTTTGAGACTAACTATGGCTACACCTTC.

This rearrangement joins TRBV7-2 to TRBJ2-7; either TRBD1 or TRBD2 may supply D (5 bases each). This CDR3 comprises 13 residues. Trimming stripped 5 bases from V and 7 bases from J, with 15 bases between. Germline assignment: CDR1 SGHTA and CDR2 FQGNSA. The CDR3 sequence is CASSMRGREEQYF. DNA of the CDR3: TGTGCCAGCAGCATGAGGGGCAGGGAAGAGCAGTACTTC.

The genes are TRBV5-1 and TRBJ2-7; TRBD1 matches 7 bases. This CDR3 is built from 15 residues. The V and J ends lost 0 bases and 6 bases, in that order; junction bases with no gene match: 9. Germline V gene data show CDR1 as SGHRS and CDR2 as YFSETQ. The CDR3 here is CASSLGVGGHSEQYF. The CDR3 DNA is TGCGCCAGCAGCTTGGGGGTAGGGGGCCATAGCGAGCAGTACTTC.

Concerning this clonotype: This clone may be a read error of a much larger clone one base away. J is TRBJ2-2 and V is TRBV6-2 or TRBV6-3, with D perhaps TRBD1 or TRBD2 (5 bases each). The germline V gene encodes CDR1 MNHEY and CDR2 SVGEGT. Trimming stripped 5 bases from V and 4 bases from J, with 11 bases between. The CDR3 totals 14 residues. The CDR3 DNA reads TGTGCCAGCAGTGAATACGGGACCACCGGGGAGCTGTTTTTT. Translated: CASSEYGTTGELFF.

This rearrangement joins TRBV28 to TRBJ1-2; 9 bases line up with TRBD1. The CDR3 extends over 14 amino acids. J gave up 8 bases and V 7 bases, and 11 bases lay outside the gene matches. Germline V gives CDR1 MDHEN, CDR2 SYDVKM. For the CDR3, the DNA is TGTGCCAGCAACCCACCGGGACAGGGCTGGGGCTACACCTTC. It translates to CASNPPGQGWGYTF.

This chain joins TRBV29-1 and TRBJ2-5; D perhaps matches TRBD2 (7 bases). This CDR3 comprises 12 residues. Germline CDR1 reads SQVTM; CDR2 reads ANQGSEA. Trimming stripped 8 bases from V and 5 bases from J, with 15 bases between. CDR3 DNA: TGCAGCATTAAGGGGGGGGGGGAGACCCAGTACTTC. It yields the protein CSIKGGGETQYF.

This clonotype appeared a few times. The chain carries TRBV6-1 and TRBJ2-6; TRBD2 matches at 7 bases. This CDR3 is 17 amino acids long. The germline V gene encodes CDR1 MNHNS and CDR2 SASEGT. V was clipped by 5 bases and J by 1 base; unmatched bases: 8. The CDR3 sequence is CASSRGGGASGANVLTF. The CDR3 DNA sequence: TGTGCCAGCAGTCGCGGGGGAGGGGCTTCTGGGGCCAACGTCCTGACTTTC.

J is TRBJ1-1 and V is TRBV2; no clear D gene. Trimming cost V 4 bases and J 7 bases, with 10 bases left between them. CDR1 and CDR2 from the germline V gene are SNHLY and FYNNEI. CDR3 size: 12 residues. CDR3 loop: CASSGSKGEAFF. The CDR3 nucleotides read TGTGCCAGCAGTGGGTCCAAAGGTGAAGCTTTCTTT.

A few counts support this clonotype. The rearrangement links TRBV7-2 to TRBJ1-2, with no clear D. CDR3 length: 13 amino acids. Germline loops: CDR1 SGHTA, CDR2 FQGNSA. V gave up 5 bases and J gave up 8 bases, with 15 bases separating them. The CDR3 DNA sequence: TGTGCCAGCAGCCCCCCCCGCCGACGGGGCTACACCTTC. Its translation is CASSPPRRRGYTF. The whole variable domain, filled in from reference TRBV7-2 and TRBJ1-2, reads GAGVSQSPSNKVTEKGKDVELRCDPISGHTALYWYRQSLGQGLEFLIYFQGNSAPDKSGLPSDRFSAERTGGSVSTLTIQRTQQEDSAVYLCASSPPRRRGYTFGSGTRLTVV.

In this sample, this clonotype turned up many times. This chain joins TRBV12-3 or TRBV12-4 and TRBJ1-6, with D maybe TRBD1 (5 bases). The V end lost 4 bases, the J end lost 2 bases, and 9 bases lay between the germline ends. There are 15 residues in the CDR3. CDR3 DNA sequence: TGTGCCAGCAGTTCAAGGGGTACCTATAATTCACCCCTCCACTTT. Its translation is CASSSRGTYNSPLHF.

The chain recombines TRBV25-1 with TRBJ2-5; tentative D call: TRBD2 (5 bases). CDR3 length: 17 residues. Germline lookup yields CDR1 MGHDK and CDR2 SYGVNS. V dropped 2 bases and J dropped 5 bases, with 21 bases sitting between them. The CDR3 DNA sequence: TGTGCCAGCAGTGAACGATCGTTCGTGGGAGTCGGTGAGACCCAGTACTTC. Translating gives CASSERSFVGVGETQYF. The full variable domain, with the rest looked up from reference TRBV25-1 and TRBJ2-5, is EADIYQTPRYLVIGTGKKITLECSQTMGHDKMYWYQQDPGMELHLIHYSYGVNSTEKGDLSSESTVSRIRTEHFPLTLESARPSHTSQYLCASSERSFVGVGETQYFGPGTRLLVL.